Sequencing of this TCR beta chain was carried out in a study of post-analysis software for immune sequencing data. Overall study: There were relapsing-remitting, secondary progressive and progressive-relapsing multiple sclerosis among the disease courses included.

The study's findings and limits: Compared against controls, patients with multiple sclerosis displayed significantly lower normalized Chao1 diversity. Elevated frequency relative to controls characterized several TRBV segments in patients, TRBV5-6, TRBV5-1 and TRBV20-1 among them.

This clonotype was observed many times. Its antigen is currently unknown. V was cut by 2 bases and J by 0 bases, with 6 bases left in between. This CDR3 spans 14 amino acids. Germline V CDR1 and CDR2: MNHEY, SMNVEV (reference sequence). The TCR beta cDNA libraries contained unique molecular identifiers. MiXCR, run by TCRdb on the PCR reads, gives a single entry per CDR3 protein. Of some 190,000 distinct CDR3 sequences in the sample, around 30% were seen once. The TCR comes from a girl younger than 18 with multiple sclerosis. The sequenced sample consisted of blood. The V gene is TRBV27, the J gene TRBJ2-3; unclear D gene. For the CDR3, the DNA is TGTGCCAGCAGTTTAATTCCTAGCACAGATACGCAGTATTTT. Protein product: CASSLIPSTDTQYF.